One and the same sample provided the 8 T cell receptor beta chains below, sequenced in a study of vaccination effects on CD4 cells after COVID-19. Antigens for these TCRs are unknown. Profiling relied on immunoSEQ multiplex PCR, and the TCRdb table lists in-frame clones only, not all of them. This sample yields 25,000 to 35,000 clones, of which roughly 81% are seen a single time; around 15% belongs to the top ten. Peptide-pool stimulation followed by sequencing identified expanded antigen-specific CD4+ clonotypes in the ViraFEST assay. Once cultured for under 11 days, the cells underwent separation to obtain CD4+ T cells. Each participant received a vaccine that was either BNT162b2 or mRNA-1273, given as two doses. Sequencing used CD4+ T cells from PBMCs cultured with HCoV-229E spike peptides, obtained after COVID-19 vaccination. The source of these receptors is a human donor who received a COVID-19 vaccine.

In this sample, this clone turned up a few times. The chain carries TRBV2 and TRBJ1-6; the D is unclear. The CDR3 sequence is 16 residues long. Germline V gene lookup returns CDR1 SNHLY and CDR2 FYNNEI. Trimming took 3 bases from V and 0 from J, leaving 9 bases between them. The CDR3 spells CASSEWLSSYNSPLHF. The CDR3 DNA follows: TGTGCCAGCAGTGAGTGGTTGAGCTCCTATAATTCACCCCTCCACTTT.

This clone was counted a single time. The V and J genes are TRBV18 and TRBJ2-7; D not certain. CDR1 and CDR2 (germline): KGHSH, LQKENI. V was trimmed by 6 bases and J by 6 bases, leaving 12 bases between them. CDR3 length: 12 residues. CDR3 sequence reads: CASSQTEGEQYF. The CDR3 coding sequence is TGTGCCAGCTCCCAAACAGAAGGCGAGCAGTACTTC. Complete variable domain (other parts from reference TRBV18 and TRBJ2-7): NAGVMQNPRHLVRRRGQEARLRCSPMKGHSHVYWYRQLPEEGLKFMVYLQKENIIDESGMPKERFSAEFPKEGPSILRIQQVVRGDSAAYFCASSQTEGEQYFGPGTRLTVT.

The table lists this clone with a few counts. This chain links TRBV5-1 with TRBJ1-5; a possible D gene is TRBD1 (5 bases). The CDR3 covers 17 residues. Trimming took off 0 bases at V and 3 bases at J, with 16 bases between the two ends. The germline gives CDR1 SGHRS, CDR2 YFSETQ. CDR3 sequence: CASSLGGVLGNNQPQHF. The CDR3 DNA sequence: TGCGCCAGCAGCTTGGGGGGGGTTTTGGGGAACAATCAGCCCCAGCATTTT. The full variable domain, rest sourced from reference TRBV5-1 and TRBJ1-5, is KAGVTQTPRYLIKTRGQQVTLSCSPISGHRSVSWYQQTPGQGLQFLFEYFSETQRNKGNFPGRFSGRQFSNSRSEMNVSTLELGDSALYLCASSLGGVLGNNQPQHFGDGTRLSIL.

This clone was seen only once. The chain is built from TRBV5-1 and TRBJ2-5; D possibly corresponds to TRBD1 (5 bases). From germline, CDR1 is SGHRS and CDR2 YFSETQ. There are 15 residues in the CDR3. The V end lost 3 bases, the J end lost 5 bases, and 17 bases lay between the germline ends. The CDR3 coding sequence is TGCGCCAGCAGCTCACTGGACACCTATAGGGAGACCCAGTACTTC. Translated, it gives CASSSLDTYRETQYF.

The chain links TRBV12-5 to TRBJ2-5; D is unresolved. CDR3 length: 11 amino acids. Germline-derived CDR1 and CDR2 are LGHNT and FRNRAP. V was cut by 2 bases and J by 5 bases, with 3 bases left in between. Here the CDR3 reads CASGLWETQYF. In DNA form, the CDR3 reads TGTGCTAGTGGTTTGTGGGAGACCCAGTACTTC.

The chain is built from TRBV25-1 and TRBJ1-5, with a tentative D call TRBD1 (5 bases). The V end lost 5 bases, the J end lost 2 bases, and 22 bases lay between the germline ends. The CDR3 contains 18 residues. CDR1 and CDR2 (germline): MGHDK, SYGVNS. In DNA form, the CDR3 reads TGTGCCAGCAGTCCAACGGGGTCGGGCAGGGTGGGCAATCAGCCCCAGCATTTT. This codes for CASSPTGSGRVGNQPQHF.

The rearrangement links TRBV10-1 to TRBJ2-3, with a weak D call TRBD2 (7 bases). V lost 4 bases and J lost 1, with 12 bases in between. Germline CDR1 WNHNN, CDR2 SYGVQD (reference sequence). There are 15 residues in the CDR3. The CDR3 nucleotides read TGCGCCAGCAGTGTAGGGGGGGGAGGCACAGATACGCAGTATTTT. Its protein product is CASSVGGGGTDTQYF.

The chain uses TRBV5-6 and TRBJ1-6; no reliable D call. The CDR3 consists of 15 residues. V lost 0 bases and J lost 10, with 14 bases in between. CDR1 and CDR2 (germline): SGHDT, YYEEEE. CDR3 in DNA: TGTGCCAGCAGCTTGGCCGGCTCGGGGAAATCACCCCTCCACTTT. Protein product: CASSLAGSGKSPLHF.